The 16 T cell receptor beta chains reported below all come from one sample, sequenced in a study of blood T cell repertoires in COVID-19. TCRdb keeps only in-frame clones here, not all; method: immunoSEQ multiplex PCR. The top ten clones hold around 30% of a sample with around 63,000 clones, 80% to 85% of them seen once. The sequenced material came from peripheral blood. The receptor set was obtained from a woman of 80 years or more with active or convalescent COVID-19.

The genes are TRBV5-1 and TRBJ2-2; D is unclear. This CDR3 comprises 14 residues. The germline V gene has CDR1 SGHRS and CDR2 YFSETQ. V dropped 1 base and J dropped 2 bases, with 6 bases sitting between them. This CDR3 reads CASSLYGNTGELFF. The CDR3 nucleotides read TGCGCCAGCAGCTTGTACGGTAACACCGGGGAGCTGTTTTTT.

V gene TRBV7-2 combines with J gene TRBJ1-5; D is possibly TRBD1 (5 bases). The CDR3 is 14 amino acids. Germline lookup yields CDR1 SGHTA and CDR2 FQGNSA. Trimming shortened V by 1 base and J by 7 bases, and 11 bases separated the two germline ends. The chain's CDR3 is CASSLGPGRQPQHF. The CDR3 nucleotides are TGTGCCAGCAGCTTAGGCCCAGGGAGGCAGCCCCAGCATTTT.

The gene calls are TRBV6-6 and TRBJ2-3; 8 bases are shared with TRBD2. The germline CDR1 and CDR2 sequences are MNHNY and SVGAGI (reference sequence). This CDR3 is 16 amino acids long. V lost 0 bases, J lost 1 base, and 3 bases stayed unmatched. The chain's CDR3 is CASSYSGAGGTDTQYF. The DNA of the CDR3 is TGTGCCAGCAGTTACTCGGGAGCGGGGGGCACAGATACGCAGTATTTT.

The chain employs TRBV18 and TRBJ2-7; TRBD2 matches 13 bases. CDR1 is KGHSH, CDR2 LQKENI, per germline. J gave up 3 bases and V 4 bases, and 0 bases lay outside the gene matches. This CDR3 spans 14 amino acids. CDR3: CASSRTSGSYEQYF. For the CDR3, the DNA is TGTGCCAGCTCACGGACTAGCGGGAGCTACGAGCAGTACTTC.

Of note for this clone: One end of the junction is discordant with germline, which a read error may explain. As DNA, the CDR3 is TGTGCCCGCAGCTCGGGGGACAGGGGGTATGGCTACACCTTC. It specifies CARSSGDRGYGYTF. The chain joins TRBV5-6 to TRBJ1-2; 11 bases agree with TRBD1. This CDR3 spans 14 amino acids. Germline loops: CDR1 SGHDT, CDR2 YYEEEE. Complete variable domain (other parts from reference TRBV5-6 and TRBJ1-2): DAGVTQSPTHLIKTRGQQVTLRCSPKSGHDTVSWYQQALGQGPQFIFQYYEEEERQRGNFPDRFSGHQFPNYSSELNVNALLLGDSALYLCARSSGDRGYGYTFGSGTRLTVV.

This chain joins TRBV7-3 and TRBJ2-5; the D gene is possibly TRBD2 (6 bases). The V end was cut by 5 bases, the J end by 0 bases, with 13 bases between. In germline, CDR1 is SGHTA, CDR2 FQGTGA. The CDR3 is made up of 15 amino acids. The CDR3 region has the DNA TGTGCCAGCAGCCTCGGGGGAGAGTACCAAGAGACCCAGTACTTC. Translating it yields CASSLGGEYQETQYF.

V and J are TRBV3-1 (or the pseudogene TRBV3-2) and TRBJ2-1; a possible D gene is TRBD2 (6 bases). This CDR3 comprises 15 residues. Deletions cut 7 bases from V and 4 bases from J, with 17 bases between. Germline CDR1 reads LGHDT; CDR2 reads YNNKEL (reference sequence). CDR3 in DNA: TGTGCCAGCAACCCGGGCGGGGTTGATTACAATGAGCAGTTCTTC. This encodes CASNPGGVDYNEQFF.

The chain carries TRBV15 and TRBJ2-3, with 8 bases lining up with TRBD2. V lost 8 bases to trimming and J lost 2 bases; unmatched junction nucleotides: 9. CDR1 and CDR2 from the germline V gene are LNHNV and YYDKDF (reference sequence). The CDR3 has 15 amino acids. CDR3 protein: CATSLRGDSTDTQYF. In DNA, the CDR3 is TGTGCCACCTCGTTGCGGGGGGATTCCACAGATACGCAGTATTTT.

The CDR3 nucleotides are TGTGCCAGCAGTTTATCGAAGCTAGCGGGGCGGCGCGGAAATACGCAGTATTTT. Translated: CASSLSKLAGRRGNTQYF. The chain employs TRBV27 and TRBJ2-3; TRBD2 matches at 9 bases. The V segment lost 0 bases and the J segment 7 bases; nucleotides outside the gene matches: 14. This CDR3 is 18 amino acids long. The V gene's germline CDR1 is MNHEY and CDR2 SMNVEV (reference sequence).

The chain employs TRBV18 and TRBJ2-3; D ambiguous. V lost 3 bases to trimming and J lost 5 bases, with 9 bases between them. Germline values: CDR1 KGHSH, CDR2 LQKENI. The CDR3 has 13 residues. CDR3: CASSPPTQDTQYF. As DNA, the CDR3 is TGTGCCAGCTCACCCCCGACTCAAGATACGCAGTATTTT.

The V gene is TRBV6-1, the J gene TRBJ1-6, with D unclear. V was clipped by 0 bases and J by 10 bases, with 7 bases between them. The V gene's germline CDR1 is MNHNS and CDR2 SASEGT. The CDR3 loop spans 13 amino acids. The CDR3 is CASSEALRSPLHF. The CDR3, as DNA: TGTGCCAGCAGTGAAGCGCTTCGGTCACCCCTCCACTTT.

On this clone itself: At the DNA level, this CDR3 is encoded by other sequences in the same sample as well. J is TRBJ1-6 and V is TRBV19; possibly TRBD1 for D (5 bases). The CDR3 is 13 residues long. Per germline, CDR1 LNHDA and CDR2 SQIVND (reference sequence). Trimming removed 6 bases from V and 7 bases from J, with 10 bases in between. In nucleotides, the CDR3 is TGTGCCAGTAGAGCGGGGACGAATTCACCCCTCCACTTT. It yields the protein CASRAGTNSPLHF.

This clone was counted between two and nine times. The genes are TRBV6-1 and TRBJ1-1, with a possible D match to TRBD1 (6 bases). CDR1 MNHNS and CDR2 SASEGT come from the germline V gene. V lost 0 bases and J lost 5, with 19 bases in between. CDR3 size: 17 residues. As DNA, the CDR3 is TGTGCCAGCAGTGAAGCCCTCGGGACAATGTCAGGGACTGAAGCTTTCTTT. Its protein product is CASSEALGTMSGTEAFF.

V usage is TRBV25-1 and J usage is TRBJ1-2, with TRBD1 matching over 10 bases. CDR3 length: 15 amino acids. Germline trimming cut 6 bases from V and 8 bases from J; bases unmatched to any gene: 12. Looked up from germline, CDR1 is MGHDK and CDR2 is SYGVNS. CDR3 nucleotide sequence: TGTGCCAGCAGCCTAAGGGGGACAGGGGAGGGAGGCTACACCTTC. This translates into CASSLRGTGEGGYTF.

The chain combines TRBV24-1 with TRBJ2-3; no clear D gene. The CDR3 spans 13 residues. Deletions cut 0 bases from V and 4 bases from J, with 4 bases between. CDR1 KGHDR and CDR2 SFDVKD come from the germline V gene. CDR3 residues: CATSDLLADTQYF. CDR3 DNA: TGTGCCACCAGTGATTTGCTCGCAGATACGCAGTATTTT.

In its sample, this clone was seen once. The chain recombines TRBV19 with TRBJ2-3; possible D gene TRBD1, 6 bases. The CDR3 length is 14 residues. CDR1 is LNHDA, CDR2 SQIVND, per germline (reference sequence). Trimming took off 6 bases at V and 5 bases at J, with 15 bases between the two ends. DNA for the CDR3: TGTGCCAGTAGCGGATCATGGACAGAAGATACGCAGTATTTT. Protein: CASSGSWTEDTQYF.